The 24 T cell receptor beta chains listed next were all sequenced from one sample in a study of T cell changes during pregnancy in multiple sclerosis. Using immunoSEQ multiplex PCR, the repertoire was profiled, and TCRdb retains in-frame clones only, with some absent. The sample includes around 70,000 clones, more than 85% of them seen just once. Sample: peripheral blood, taken in the first trimester of pregnancy. These receptors came from a female donor in good health, enrolled as a control in a pregnancy study.

The chain joins TRBV5-1 to TRBJ2-2, with D uncertain. Trimming took off 4 bases at V and 3 bases at J, with 10 bases between the two ends. The CDR3 runs 14 residues. CDR1 and CDR2 from the germline V gene are SGHRS and YFSETQ. Written as DNA, the CDR3 is TGCGCCAGCAGCGTACGCACTTACACCGGGGAGCTGTTTTTT. It is translated as CASSVRTYTGELFF.

This clone was seen only once. The V and J genes are TRBV27 and TRBJ2-1, with 13 bases fitting TRBD2. There are 16 residues in the CDR3. V gave up 3 bases and J gave up 10 bases; unmatched junction bases: 9. Germline V lookup: CDR1 MNHEY, CDR2 SMNVEV (reference sequence). As DNA, the CDR3 is TGTGCCAGCAGTTTTGCACTAGCGGGAGGGCCCTACGAGCAGTTCTTC. It specifies CASSFALAGGPYEQFF.

V usage is TRBV18 and J usage is TRBJ2-1; TRBD2 matches 8 bases. The CDR3 extends over 13 amino acids. V trimming: 3 bases; J trimming: 9 bases; junction bases outside the gene matches: 4. Germline CDR1 reads KGHSH; CDR2 reads LQKENI. CDR3: CASSPGTRGEQFF. In nucleotides, the CDR3 is TGTGCCAGCTCACCTGGGACTAGGGGTGAGCAGTTCTTC.

The chain links TRBV7-9 to TRBJ2-5; 9 bases agree with TRBD1. Judging by the DNA end, TRBJ2-7 fits better; the J call may be wrong. The CDR3 loop spans 14 amino acids. Germline V CDR1 and CDR2: SEHNR, FQNEAQ (reference sequence). CDR3 protein: CASSYDRGFDEQYF. The CDR3 coding sequence is TGTGCCAGCAGCTACGACAGGGGGTTTGACGAGCAGTACTTC.

V is TRBV28 and J is TRBJ1-2, with D unclear. V was shortened by 3 bases and J by 8 bases, with 13 bases between the two germline ends. The CDR3 has 13 amino acids. Germline V gene data show CDR1 as MDHEN and CDR2 as SYDVKM. CDR3 sequence reads: CASSFLWWEGYTF. The DNA for the CDR3 is TGTGCCAGCAGTTTTTTATGGTGGGAGGGCTACACCTTC.

The chain recombines TRBV2 with TRBJ1-1; 7 bases are shared with TRBD1. Germline CDR1 and CDR2: SNHLY and FYNNEI. The V gene end was trimmed by 4 bases and the J gene end by 0 bases; junction bases not matched to a gene: 11. This CDR3 has 17 residues. CDR3 DNA sequence: TGTGCCAGCAGTGCAAGGTTAACAGGGGTTTTGAACACTGAAGCTTTCTTT. Translated, it gives CASSARLTGVLNTEAFF.

The chain employs TRBV7-2 and TRBJ2-3, with 7 bases that match TRBD2. The CDR3 is made up of 15 amino acids. V dropped 5 bases and J dropped 0; count of bases not matched to a gene: 5. The germline gives CDR1 SGHTA, CDR2 FQGNSA. The DNA of the CDR3 is TGTGCCAGCAGCCTTCGGGGACTAAGCACAGATACGCAGTATTTT. It encodes CASSLRGLSTDTQYF.

The chain is built from TRBV5-1 and TRBJ1-2; 7 nucleotides match TRBD1. The V and J ends lost 4 bases and 8 bases, in that order; junction bases with no gene match: 14. The CDR3 extends over 15 amino acids. Germline CDR1 and CDR2: SGHRS and YFSETQ. In DNA, the CDR3 is TGCGCCAGCAGCCAAGGACAGGACGTAATGGGGGGCTACACCTTC. Amino acids: CASSQGQDVMGGYTF.

The J gene is TRBJ2-1, the V gene TRBV7-2; the D is unclear. The V end was cut by 6 bases, the J end by 6 bases, with 12 bases between. Germline CDR1 SGHTA, CDR2 FQGNSA. This CDR3 spans 13 amino acids. The CDR3 protein is CASSRLFSNEQFF. In nucleotides, the CDR3 is TGTGCCAGCAGTCGACTGTTCAGCAATGAGCAGTTCTTC.

The chain employs TRBV6-5 and TRBJ1-2; TRBD1 matches 8 bases. Germline assignment: CDR1 MNHEY and CDR2 SVGAGI. The CDR3 contains 16 residues. The ends lost 4 bases at V and 6 bases at J; junction bases unmatched: 13. CDR3 sequence reads: CASSSRPGGSYNGYTF. Written as DNA, the CDR3 is TGTGCCAGCAGTTCCCGTCCAGGGGGCTCTTACAATGGCTACACCTTC.

V and J are TRBV14 and TRBJ1-2; D possibly corresponds to TRBD1 (6 bases). The CDR3 loop spans 12 amino acids. Per the germline V gene, CDR1 is SGHDN and CDR2 is FVKESK. The germline V and J ends were trimmed by 5 bases and 7 bases, with 11 bases remaining between them. The CDR3 loop is CASSLQGLGYTF. The CDR3 bases are TGTGCCAGCAGCTTACAGGGTCTTGGCTACACCTTC. The full variable domain, rest sourced from reference TRBV14 and TRBJ1-2, is EAGVTQFPSHSVIEKGQTVTLRCDPISGHDNLYWYRRVMGKEIKFLLHFVKESKQDESGMPNNRFLAERTGGTYSTLKVQPAELEDSGVYFCASSLQGLGYTFGSGTRLTVV.

This clone was observed a handful of times. The chain links TRBV19 to TRBJ2-4, with 7 bases matching TRBD1. This CDR3 is 15 amino acids long. CDR1 is LNHDA, CDR2 SQIVND, per germline (reference sequence). Trimming took 0 bases from V and 8 from J; bases not matched to a gene: 7. CDR3 amino acids: CASSIDLWGQYIQYF. CDR3 nucleotide sequence: TGTGCCAGTAGTATAGATCTATGGGGACAGTACATTCAGTACTTC.

Only a few counts were recorded for this clone. The J gene is TRBJ1-2, the V gene TRBV2, with 9 nucleotides matching TRBD1. The junction had 10 bases not matched to a gene; V was cut back by 6 bases and J by 5 bases. The germline V gene has CDR1 SNHLY and CDR2 FYNNEI. The CDR3 runs to 15 residues. The CDR3 is CASSPYRGPEYGYTF. In DNA, the CDR3 is TGTGCCAGCAGCCCATACAGGGGGCCGGAATATGGCTACACCTTC.

The gene calls are TRBV5-5 and TRBJ2-1, with 7 bases matching TRBD2. Germline CDR1 SGHKS, CDR2 YYEKEE (reference sequence). The CDR3 covers 16 residues. With V trimmed by 1 base and J by 7 bases, 11 bases remained unmatched. Here the CDR3 DNA reads TGTGCCAGCAGCTTGTGGACTAGTATTATAATGAATGAGCAGTTCTTC. This translates into CASSLWTSIIMNEQFF.

CDR3 bases: TGCGCCAGCAGCTTGGCCCGGGGTGACAATGAGCAGTTCTTC. Translated, it gives CASSLARGDNEQFF. V is TRBV5-1 and J is TRBJ2-1; maybe TRBD2 (5 bases). This CDR3 has 14 amino acids. V lost 0 bases and J 5 bases, leaving 9 bases between the germline ends. The germline V gene has CDR1 SGHRS and CDR2 YFSETQ.

The rearrangement joins TRBV6-1 to TRBJ2-1; 8 nucleotides agree with TRBD2. The CDR3 is made up of 15 amino acids. Germline V gene data show CDR1 as MNHNS and CDR2 as SASEGT. With 3 bases clipped from V and 4 bases from J, the junction kept 5 bases outside the gene matches. CDR3 protein: CASSEIAGIYNEQFF. In DNA form, the CDR3 reads TGTGCCAGCAGTGAGATAGCGGGGATATACAATGAGCAGTTCTTC.

As regards this clone: Other DNA sequences in this sample translate to the same CDR3. V gene TRBV4-2 combines with J gene TRBJ1-5, with no clear D. V gave up 0 bases and J gave up 5 bases, with 5 bases separating them. The germline gives CDR1 LGHNA, CDR2 YNFKEQ. The CDR3 covers 13 residues. In DNA, the CDR3 is TGTGCCAGCAGCCAAGATCCGGATCAGCCCCAGCATTTT. It specifies CASSQDPDQPQHF.

The V and J genes are TRBV4-2 and TRBJ2-5; 12 bases are a match to TRBD2. The CDR3 covers 16 residues. V trimming: 4 bases; J trimming: 5 bases; junction bases outside the gene matches: 8. CDR1 LGHNA and CDR2 YNFKEQ come from the germline V gene. The CDR3 region is CASSPLTSGSGETQYF. The CDR3 nucleotides are TGTGCCAGCAGCCCCTTGACTAGCGGGAGTGGTGAGACCCAGTACTTC.

The chain links TRBV7-9 to TRBJ2-5, with 11 bases lining up with TRBD1. V was clipped by 4 bases and J by 4 bases; unmatched bases: 2. This CDR3 is 14 amino acids long. Germline V gene sequence: CDR1 SEHNR, CDR2 FQNEAQ (reference sequence). CDR3 in DNA: TGTGCCAGCAGCTGGGACAGGGGGGGAGAGACCCAGTACTTC. Protein: CASSWDRGGETQYF.

The chain is built from TRBV9 and TRBJ2-5, with D tentatively TRBD2 (5 bases). The V end lost 0 bases, the J end lost 6 bases, and 12 bases lay between the germline ends. Germline values: CDR1 SGDLS, CDR2 YYNGEE. This CDR3 has 14 residues. CDR3 DNA: TGTGCCAGCAGCGTAGAGGAGGTCACGAAGACCCAGTACTTC. This codes for CASSVEEVTKTQYF.

This chain joins TRBV7-8 and TRBJ1-1; tentatively, D is TRBD1 (5 bases). V lost 1 base and J lost 4, with 13 bases in between. This CDR3 contains 15 residues. The germline gives CDR1 SGHVS, CDR2 FQNEAQ. In DNA, the CDR3 is TGTGCCAGCAGCTTAGGCGCTCGGGGGGGCACTGAAGCTTTCTTT. Its protein is CASSLGARGGTEAFF.

The chain recombines TRBV7-2 with TRBJ2-5; weak D call: TRBD2 (5 bases). This CDR3 is built from 14 residues. V lost 5 bases, J lost 5 bases, and 15 bases lay in between. In germline, CDR1 is SGHTA, CDR2 FQGNSA. This chain's CDR3 is CASSTWTWRETQYF. CDR3 sequence (DNA): TGTGCCAGCAGCACCTGGACTTGGCGGGAGACCCAGTACTTC.

Only one count was recorded for this clone. V gene TRBV2 combines with J gene TRBJ1-2; 9 bases are shared with TRBD1. With 6 bases clipped from V and 6 bases from J, the junction kept 8 bases outside the gene matches. Germline lookup yields CDR1 SNHLY and CDR2 FYNNEI. This CDR3 is built from 14 residues. The CDR3 DNA reads as TGTGCCAGCAGGGATACAGGGGGCGGGGATGGCTACACCTTC. This codes for CASRDTGGGDGYTF.

The J gene is TRBJ2-1, the V gene TRBV30; TRBD2 aligns across 8 bases. CDR1 is GTSNPN, CDR2 SVGIG, per germline (reference sequence). This CDR3 has 18 residues. J gave up 7 bases and V 0 bases, and 17 bases lay outside the gene matches. CDR3 coding DNA: TGTGCCTGGAGTGTACCGGGCGGGGGACTAGGATCGGGGAATGAGCAGTTCTTC. Translating gives CAWSVPGGGLGSGNEQFF.